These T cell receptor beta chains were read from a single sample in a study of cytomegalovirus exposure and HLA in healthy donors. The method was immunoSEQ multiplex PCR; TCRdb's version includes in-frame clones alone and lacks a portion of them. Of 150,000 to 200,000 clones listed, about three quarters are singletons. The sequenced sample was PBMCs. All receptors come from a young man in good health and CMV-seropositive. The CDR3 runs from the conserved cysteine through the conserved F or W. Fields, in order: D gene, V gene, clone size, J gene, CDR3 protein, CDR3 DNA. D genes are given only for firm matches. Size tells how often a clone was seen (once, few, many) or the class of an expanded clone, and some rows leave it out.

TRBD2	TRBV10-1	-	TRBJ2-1	CASSEGLAGAKGNEQFF	TGCGCCAGCAGTGAGGGACTAGCGGGAGCGAAAGGAAATGAGCAGTTCTTC
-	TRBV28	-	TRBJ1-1	CASSFRVTMNTEAFF	TGTGCCAGCAGCTTCCGAGTGACAATGAACACTGAAGCTTTCTTT
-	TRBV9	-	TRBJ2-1	CASSSDYGSEQFF	TGTGCCAGCAGCTCAGACTATGGGTCTGAGCAGTTCTTC
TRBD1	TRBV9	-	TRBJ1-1	CASSVRDSWNTEAFF	TGTGCCAGCAGCGTAAGGGACAGCTGGAACACTGAAGCTTTCTTT
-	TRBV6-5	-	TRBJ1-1	CASSYRQRTEAFF	TGTGCCAGCAGTTACCGGCAGCGTACTGAAGCTTTCTTT
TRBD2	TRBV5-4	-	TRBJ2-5	CASSLAGGPETQYF	TGTGCCAGCAGTCTAGCGGGGGGGCCCGAGACCCAGTACTTC
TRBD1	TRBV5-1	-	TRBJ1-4	CASSSAGGNEKLFF	TGCGCCAGCAGCTCAGCAGGGGGGAATGAAAAACTGTTTTTT
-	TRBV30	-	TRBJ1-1	CAGEAAEAFF	TGTGCCGGCGAGGCTGCTGAAGCTTTCTTT
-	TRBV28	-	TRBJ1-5	CASSSARRGNQPQHF	TGTGCCAGCAGTTCGGCTAGGAGAGGCAATCAGCCCCAGCATTTT
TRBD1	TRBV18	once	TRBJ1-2	CASSSYRDSNYGYTF	TGTGCCAGCTCATCTTACCGGGACAGCAACTATGGCTACACCTTC
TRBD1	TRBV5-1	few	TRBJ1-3	CASSWTGGGNTIYF	TGCGCCAGCAGCTGGACAGGGGGCGGAAACACCATATATTTT
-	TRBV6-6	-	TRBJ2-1	CASSPRLYNYNEQFF	TGTGCCAGCAGCCCCCGACTATACAACTACAATGAGCAGTTCTTC